The 7 T cell receptor beta chains listed next were all sequenced from one sample in a study of T-cell reconstitution after alpha-beta-depleted transplantation in children. Library preparation (for TCRbeta) was performed with unique molecular identifiers. Each CDR3 protein is one row after TCRdb ran MiXCR on the PCR reads. Of 350,000 to 400,000 distinct CDR3 sequences listed, roughly 15% are singletons. Sequencing used PBMCs, obtained from the stem cell graft. The receptors originated from a human donor who donated a stem cell graft to a child with Fanconi anemia.

This clonotype was seen many times. The rearrangement joins TRBV5-1 to TRBJ2-1; a possible D gene is TRBD2 (5 bases). V was clipped by 0 bases and J by 3 bases, with 13 bases between them. The CDR3 contains 16 residues. Germline V gives CDR1 SGHRS, CDR2 YFSETQ. CDR3 region: CASSLEVSGRYNEQFF. DNA of the CDR3: TGCGCCAGCAGCTTGGAAGTAAGCGGCCGCTACAATGAGCAGTTCTTC.

This clonotype has more than one count but fewer than ten. V and J are TRBV20-1 and TRBJ2-1; maybe TRBD2 (6 bases). V was pared by 3 bases and J by 7 bases, with 13 bases between. Germline assignment: CDR1 DFQATT and CDR2 SNEGSKA (reference sequence). This CDR3 comprises 13 residues. In nucleotides, the CDR3 is TGCAGTGCTAGTTGGCTAGCGAGGAATGAGCAGTTCTTC. It specifies CSASWLARNEQFF.

This clonotype was counted a few times. The DNA of the CDR3 is TGTGCCAGCAGCCTAGGGACTAGCGGGGGAGAGCAGTTCTTC. Residues: CASSLGTSGGEQFF. The rearrangement joins TRBV11-1 to TRBJ2-1; 14 positions match TRBD2. The germline V gene encodes CDR1 SGHAT and CDR2 FQDESV (reference sequence). There are 14 residues in the CDR3. With 5 bases clipped from V and 10 bases from J, the junction kept 4 bases outside the gene matches.

This clonotype was observed a handful of times. The J gene is TRBJ2-4, the V gene TRBV6-2 or TRBV6-3; D gene uncertain. The CDR3 sequence is 12 residues long. The germline V gene has CDR1 MNHEY and CDR2 SVGEGT. The V end lost 4 bases, the J end lost 8 bases, and 9 bases lay between the germline ends. The chain's CDR3 is CASSSQAYIQYF. CDR3 DNA sequence: TGTGCCAGCAGTTCCCAAGCCTACATTCAGTACTTC.

This clonotype came up a few times. The chain employs TRBV11-3 and TRBJ2-4; 10 positions agree with TRBD1. Germline V gene lookup returns CDR1 SGHNT and CDR2 YENEEA. The V and J ends lost 1 base and 9 bases, in that order; junction bases with no gene match: 18. CDR3 size: 19 residues. In DNA, the CDR3 is TGTGCCAGCAGCTTAGTTGGGGCATCTGGAGGACAGGGGGGTCTCATTCAGTACTTC. Translating it yields CASSLVGASGGQGGLIQYF.

This clonotype turned up a few times. V and J are TRBV10-3 and TRBJ2-7; TRBD1 is a possible D gene (5 bases). V shed 8 bases and J shed 2 bases, with 10 bases lying between them. Germline V lookup: CDR1 ENHRY, CDR2 SYGVKD. This CDR3 has 12 residues. The CDR3 is CAIADTTYEQYV. CDR3 DNA: TGTGCCATCGCGGACACCACCTACGAGCAGTACGTC.

This clonotype was observed many times. This sequence joins TRBV9 and TRBJ2-7; the D call may be TRBD1 or TRBD2 (5 bases each). Germline CDR1 SGDLS, CDR2 YYNGEE. This CDR3 has 14 amino acids. V was trimmed by 3 bases and J by 3 bases, leaving 13 bases between them. This chain's CDR3 is CASSGDGLDYEQYF. In nucleotides, the CDR3 is TGTGCCAGCAGCGGGGACGGGCTAGACTACGAGCAGTACTTC. The whole variable domain, remainder taken from reference TRBV9 and TRBJ2-7, is DSGVTQTPKHLITATGQRVTLRCSPRSGDLSVYWYQQSLDQGLQFLIQYYNGEERAKGNILERFSAQQFPDLHSELNLSSLELGDSALYFCASSGDGLDYEQYFGPGTRLTVT.